This TCR beta chain was observed in a study of human T cells and chemical hapten exposure. Study-wide results and limits: PT1 expanded TCR counts and patch test score were linked, and their correlation was positive. Donor immune responses may differ from healthy people's, since all donors had alopecia.

Worth noting for this clonotype: Its target is not known.

Sample time point: patch test 1, 2 weeks after DPC sensitization. Stated treatment: therapeutic diphenylcyclopropenone sensitization with weekly scalp DPC. Whole blood that had not been fractionated was the source of extracted total RNA. Germline V gene data show CDR1 as SGDLS and CDR2 as YYNGEE. The CDR3 extends over 14 amino acids. Trimming left V 0 bases short and J 5 bases short, with 12 bases between. In TCRdb, the RACE reads were re-called with MiXCR into one record per CDR3 protein. Here the sample spans over 50,000 distinct CDR3 sequences, approximately 11% being singletons. The rearrangement joins TRBV9 to TRBJ2-7, with D perhaps assigned TRBD1 or TRBD2 (5 bases each). The sequence came from a woman aged 40 to 55 with alopecia areata. Some clones in this sample may be carry-over from other donors' samples. The specimen was whole blood, collected in connection with sensitization to the hapten diphenylcyclopropenone (DPC). The CDR3 region is CASSVGGTPNEQYF. The CDR3 DNA reads TGTGCCAGCAGCGTAGGTGGGACCCCGAACGAGCAGTACTTC. The full variable domain, with the rest looked up from reference TRBV9 and TRBJ2-7, is DSGVTQTPKHLITATGQRVTLRCSPRSGDLSVYWYQQSLDQGLQFLIQYYNGEERAKGNILERFSAQQFPDLHSELNLSSLELGDSALYFCASSVGGTPNEQYFGPGTRLTVT.